This T cell receptor (beta chain) was captured in a study of early T cells in non-severe SARS-CoV-2 infection. Study in general: From unsorted whole blood, bulk RNA was sequenced, and the chains remained unpaired. Overall study results and limits: Comparison of clonotypes with VDJdb favored anti-spike CD8 responses while missing private and CD4 specificities.

V lost 4 bases and J lost 4, with 5 bases in between. Germline values: CDR1 LGHDT, CDR2 YNNKEL (reference sequence). This CDR3 is built from 12 residues. In the library, individual cDNA molecules carried attached unique molecular identifiers. TCRdb ran MiXCR on the 5' RACE reads and lists one entry per CDR3 protein. Of tens of thousands of distinct CDR3 sequences listed, approximately 9.3% are singletons. This clonotype has at least ten counts. Its antigen is not known. Sequenced material: whole blood. The chain uses TRBV3-1 and TRBJ2-1; no clear D gene. This receptor was identified in an adult who was a healthcare worker with PCR-confirmed SARS-CoV-2 infection or an uninfected control (not recorded which). CDR3 sequence reads: CASSPSYNEQFF. In DNA, the CDR3 is TGTGCCAGCAGCCCTAGTTACAATGAGCAGTTCTTC.